This T cell receptor beta chain was documented in a study of T cells after yellow fever vaccination. At least ten counts were recorded for this clonotype. Its matching antigen is unknown. TCRdb reprocessed the 5' RACE reads via MiXCR and lists one record per CDR3 protein. The profile covers 150,000 to 200,000 distinct CDR3 sequences, with 11% appearing a single time and 35% to 45% taken by the ten largest. The V gene's germline CDR1 is SGHAT and CDR2 FQNNGV. This CDR3 is 15 amino acids long. V lost 6 bases and J lost 8, with 22 bases in between. Broader study findings: Repertoires sorted by FACS could include abundant clonotypes that are contaminants from the bulk population.

Specimen: CD8+ T cells sorted from PBMCs, collected 15 days after the yellow fever booster vaccination. This chain links TRBV11-2 with TRBJ1-2, with TRBD1 as a possible D gene (6 bases). This receptor was taken from a man aged 18 to 30 who received the YFV17D yellow fever vaccine. This CDR3 reads CASSPAGGGASGYTF. The DNA of the CDR3 is TGTGCCAGCAGTCCTGCCGGGGGGGGGGCGTCCGGCTACACCTTC.